This passage covers 15 T cell receptor beta chains from one sample sequenced in a study of blood T cell repertoires in COVID-19. Assay: immunoSEQ multiplex PCR; the TCRdb copy retains only in-frame clones and omits some. This sample carries more than 95,000 clones, about four fifths of them seen once, and the ten largest clones take 15%. The sample taken for sequencing was peripheral blood. The receptors here all came from a woman aged 80 or over with acute or convalescent COVID-19.

The CDR3 DNA is TGTGCCAGTACCGGGACTAGCGGGTACAATGAGCAGTTCTTC. This sequence encodes CASTGTSGYNEQFF. This sequence joins TRBV19 and TRBJ2-1; 12 bases map to TRBD2. Germline trimming cut 7 bases from V and 4 bases from J; bases unmatched to any gene: 2. The CDR3 totals 14 residues. Germline CDR1 and CDR2: LNHDA and SQIVND (reference sequence).

The chain recombines TRBV12-3 or TRBV12-4 with TRBJ2-5; tentative D call: TRBD1 (5 bases). The V and J ends lost 5 bases and 7 bases respectively, with 8 bases between them. The CDR3 is 11 amino acids. Written as DNA, the CDR3 is TGTGCCAGCAGTCCAGACAGGACCCAGTACTTC. Encoded protein: CASSPDRTQYF.

The V and J genes are TRBV9 and TRBJ2-1; 10 nucleotides line up with TRBD2. The ends lost 4 bases at V and 2 bases at J; junction bases unmatched: 6. The CDR3 contains 16 residues. Germline values: CDR1 SGDLS, CDR2 YYNGEE. The CDR3 here is CASSRSGRGTYNEQFF. The CDR3 nucleotides are TGTGCCAGCAGCCGCAGCGGGAGGGGTACCTACAATGAGCAGTTCTTC.

The chain carries TRBV9 and TRBJ2-3; 9 nucleotides line up with TRBD2. Germline V gives CDR1 SGDLS, CDR2 YYNGEE. The CDR3 is 14 residues long. J was trimmed by 9 bases and V by 6 bases; bases with no gene match: 11. CDR3 DNA: TGTGCCAGCACCCCGCGGGAGGGCTTGGGCACGCAGTATTTT. Encoded protein: CASTPREGLGTQYF.

This chain connects TRBV7-9 to TRBJ2-7; D remains ambiguous. The CDR3 covers 12 residues. From germline, CDR1 is SEHNR and CDR2 FQNEAQ (reference sequence). V lost 1 base and J 13 bases, leaving 14 bases between the germline ends. This CDR3 reads CASSLDVQRPYF. CDR3 coding DNA: TGTGCCAGCAGCTTAGACGTGCAGCGACCCTACTTC.

The rearrangement links TRBV5-1 to TRBJ2-3; 9 positions agree with TRBD2. Trimming removed 0 bases from V and 3 bases from J; junction bases left unmatched: 2. CDR3 length: 15 residues. Looked up from germline, CDR1 is SGHRS and CDR2 is YFSETQ. The DNA for the CDR3 is TGCGCCAGCAGCTTGGTCACTAGCGGGACAGATACGCAGTATTTT. Translated, it gives CASSLVTSGTDTQYF.

The chain carries TRBV18 and TRBJ2-3, with 7 bases that match TRBD2. The CDR3 loop spans 14 amino acids. V lost 2 bases, J lost 2 bases, and 1 base stayed unmatched. Per germline, CDR1 KGHSH and CDR2 LQKENI. The CDR3 here is CASSPTSATDTQYF. In DNA, the CDR3 is TGTGCCAGCTCACCAACTAGCGCCACAGATACGCAGTATTTT.

The chain employs TRBV11-3 and TRBJ2-2; D perhaps matches TRBD2 (5 bases). The germline gives CDR1 SGHNT, CDR2 YENEEA. V was trimmed by 0 bases and J by 3 bases, leaving 11 bases between them. This CDR3 has 16 residues. CDR3 in amino acids: CASSLDTGKHTGELFF. The CDR3 DNA is TGTGCCAGCAGCTTAGATACGGGAAAGCACACCGGGGAGCTGTTTTTT.

The chain couples TRBV2 to TRBJ2-1; D is ambiguous. This CDR3 is built from 14 residues. Trimming cost V 2 bases and J 0 bases, with 5 bases left between them. Germline V gene data show CDR1 as SNHLY and CDR2 as FYNNEI. The CDR3 loop is CASSELGSYNEQFF. The CDR3 nucleotides read TGTGCCAGCAGTGAACTAGGCTCCTACAATGAGCAGTTCTTC. The variable domain in full, completed from reference TRBV2 and TRBJ2-1, reads EPEVTQTPSHQVTQMGQEVILRCVPISNHLYFYWYRQILGQKVEFLVSFYNNEISEKSEIFDDQFSVERPDGSNFTLKIRSTKLEDSAMYFCASSELGSYNEQFFGPGTRLTVL.

This chain uses TRBV7-2 with TRBJ1-3; possible D gene TRBD1, 6 bases. V lost 2 bases and J lost 1, with 6 bases in between. The CDR3 runs to 14 residues. Germline assignment: CDR1 SGHTA and CDR2 FQGNSA. CDR3 coding DNA: TGTGCCAGCAGCTTAACAGGGTCTGGAAACACCATATATTTT. Protein sequence: CASSLTGSGNTIYF.

This chain links TRBV29-1 with TRBJ1-1, with D perhaps TRBD1 (6 bases). In germline, CDR1 is SQVTM, CDR2 ANQGSEA. Between the trimmed V and J ends, which lost 4 bases and 0 bases, there was a span of 12 bases. The CDR3 length is 14 residues. The CDR3 DNA follows: TGCAGCGTTGGAGGAGACAGGATGAACACTGAAGCTTTCTTT. Translating gives CSVGGDRMNTEAFF.

V is TRBV7-2 and J is TRBJ2-1; possible D gene TRBD2, 5 bases. The CDR3 contains 12 residues. Germline CDR1 reads SGHTA; CDR2 reads FQGNSA. The germline V and J ends were trimmed by 1 base and 10 bases, with 8 bases remaining between them. CDR3 sequence reads: CASSLDQREQFF. The CDR3 nucleotides read TGTGCCAGCAGCTTAGACCAGCGGGAGCAGTTCTTC.

The chain couples TRBV10-3 to TRBJ1-5; 8 bases are shared with TRBD1. Germline CDR1 and CDR2: ENHRY and SYGVKD. J gave up 8 bases and V 6 bases, and 9 bases lay outside the gene matches. The CDR3 is made up of 14 amino acids. The CDR3 sequence is CAIRSGAGGEPQHF. CDR3 nucleotide sequence: TGTGCCATCAGGAGCGGGGCAGGGGGCGAGCCCCAGCATTTT.

This chain uses TRBV27 with TRBJ1-5, with 7 bases identical to TRBD1. The CDR3 has 15 amino acids. V gave up 2 bases and J gave up 6 bases; unmatched junction bases: 7. CDR1 is MNHEY, CDR2 SMNVEV, per germline (reference sequence). The CDR3 DNA reads as TGTGCCAGCAGTTTACTTGGACAGGCTTCTCAGCCCCAGCATTTT. Translated, it gives CASSLLGQASQPQHF.

This chain connects TRBV4-1 to TRBJ2-3; 10 bases match TRBD2. This CDR3 contains 16 residues. Trimming took 1 base from V and 0 from J; bases not matched to a gene: 1. CDR1 is MGHRA and CDR2 is YSYEKL in the germline V gene. CDR3 nucleotide sequence: TGCGCCAGCAGCCAAGGACTAGCGGGTAGCACAGATACGCAGTATTTT. It translates to CASSQGLAGSTDTQYF.